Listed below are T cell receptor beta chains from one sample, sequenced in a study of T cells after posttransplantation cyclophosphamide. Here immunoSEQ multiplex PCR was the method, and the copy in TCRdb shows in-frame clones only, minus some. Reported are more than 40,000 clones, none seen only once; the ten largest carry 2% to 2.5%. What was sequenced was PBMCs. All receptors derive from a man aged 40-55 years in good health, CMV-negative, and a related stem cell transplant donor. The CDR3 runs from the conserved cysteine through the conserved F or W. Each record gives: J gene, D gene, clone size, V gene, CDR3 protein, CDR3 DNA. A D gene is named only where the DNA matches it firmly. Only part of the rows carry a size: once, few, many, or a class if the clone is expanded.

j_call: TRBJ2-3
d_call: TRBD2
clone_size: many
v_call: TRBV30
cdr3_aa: CAWSELAASTDTQYF
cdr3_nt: TGTGCCTGGAGCGAACTAGCGGCCAGCACAGATACGCAGTATTTT

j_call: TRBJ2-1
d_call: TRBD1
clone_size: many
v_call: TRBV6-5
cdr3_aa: CASSHKGQGFEQFF
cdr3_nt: TGTGCCAGCAGTCACAAGGGACAGGGCTTCGAGCAGTTCTTC

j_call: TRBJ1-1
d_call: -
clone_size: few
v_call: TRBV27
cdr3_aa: CASSLSILGDRSVFF
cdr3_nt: TGTGCCAGCAGTTTATCGATTCTTGGCGACAGATCGGTTTTCTTT

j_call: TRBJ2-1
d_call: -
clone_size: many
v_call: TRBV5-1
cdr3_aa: CASSLGMTALRDGTSYNEQFF
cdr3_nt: TGCGCCAGCAGCTTGGGGATGACTGCGCTCCGAGACGGCACCTCCTACAATGAGCAGTTCTTC

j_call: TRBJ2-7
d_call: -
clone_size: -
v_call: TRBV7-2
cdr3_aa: CASSLDLSYEQYF
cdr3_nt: TGTGCCAGCAGCTTAGACTTGTCCTACGAGCAGTACTTC

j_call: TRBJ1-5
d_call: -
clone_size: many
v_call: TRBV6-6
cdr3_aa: CASSPTGTTQPQHF
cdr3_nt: TGTGCCAGCAGTCCGACGGGAACCACTCAGCCCCAGCATTTT

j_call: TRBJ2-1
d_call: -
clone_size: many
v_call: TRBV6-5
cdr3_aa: CASWSSYNEQFF
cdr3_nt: TGTGCCAGCTGGAGCTCCTACAATGAGCAGTTCTTC

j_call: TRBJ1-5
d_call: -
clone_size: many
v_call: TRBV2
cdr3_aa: CASSDRVSNQPQHF
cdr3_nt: TGTGCCAGCAGTGACAGGGTGAGCAATCAGCCCCAGCATTTT

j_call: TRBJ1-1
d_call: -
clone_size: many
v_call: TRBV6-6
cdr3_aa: CASRRSTDTEAFF
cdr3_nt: TGTGCCAGCAGGCGATCGACAGACACTGAAGCTTTCTTT

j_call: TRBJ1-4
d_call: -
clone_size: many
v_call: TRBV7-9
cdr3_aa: CASSLEDRTTNEKLFF
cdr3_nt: TGTGCCAGCAGCTTAGAAGACAGGACAACTAATGAAAAACTGTTTTTT

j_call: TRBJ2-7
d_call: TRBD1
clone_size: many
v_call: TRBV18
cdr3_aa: CASSQGQGGSYEQYF
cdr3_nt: TGTGCCAGCTCACAAGGACAGGGCGGCTCCTACGAGCAGTACTTC

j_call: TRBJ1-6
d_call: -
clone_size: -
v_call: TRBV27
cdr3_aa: CASSLSGDSPLHF
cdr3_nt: TGTGCCAGCAGTTTAAGTGGAGACTCACCCCTCCACTTT

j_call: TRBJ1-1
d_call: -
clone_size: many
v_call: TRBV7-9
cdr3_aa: CASSLPGQTNTEAFF
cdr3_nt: TGTGCCAGCAGCTTGCCCGGACAGACGAACACTGAAGCTTTCTTT